Listed below are T cell receptor beta chains from one sample, sequenced in a study of T cell repertoires in cytomegalovirus infection. Their antigen targets remain unknown. TCRdb itself ran the reads through MiXCR, one entry per CDR3 protein. The sample shows approximately 300,000 distinct CDR3 sequences, 25% to 30% of them seen only once. The sequencing used cultured PBMCs, collected from culture after CMV antigen stimulation. The source of these receptors is a human donor in good health (CMV status not recorded). Some clones in this sample may be carry-over from other donors' samples. Both conserved end residues are part of each CDR3.

j_call,v_call,cdr3_aa
TRBJ2-1,TRBV3-1,CASSQERTRLGEQFF
TRBJ2-2,TRBV12-3/TRBV12-4,CASSPTGGNTGELFF
TRBJ1-1,TRBV7-3,CASSPGPSGTEAFF
TRBJ2-1,TRBV4-1,CASSQGTLAASYNEQFF
TRBJ2-7,TRBV4-2,CASSQDPGTAGEQYF
TRBJ1-2,TRBV7-4,CASSYRRGSLVRETLGYTF
TRBJ2-2,TRBV6-2/TRBV6-3,CASRPTGPGELFF
TRBJ1-5,TRBV18,CASSPSQQNQPQHF
TRBJ1-2,TRBV5-4,CASSLGMQGNYGYTF
TRBJ2-7,TRBV7-6,CASSFTSLGRGSHEQYF
TRBJ2-3,TRBV2,CASSDQETDTQYF
TRBJ2-5,TRBV7-2,CASSLRLAGTETQYF
TRBJ2-3,TRBV29-1,CSVDSDRTSGTDTQYF
TRBJ1-5,TRBV13,CASSQAGVQPQHF
TRBJ2-2,TRBV6-5,CASSYSTDTGELFF
TRBJ1-2,TRBV10-3,CAIGGGAHYGYTF
TRBJ2-1,TRBV7-9,CASSLGRQATLNNEQFF
TRBJ1-1,TRBV7-2,CASSLGDGAAFF
TRBJ2-1,TRBV24-1,CATSDLASGIMDEQFF
TRBJ2-3,TRBV27,CASSIGKQRDTQYF
TRBJ1-1,TRBV24-1,CATRATGTQNTEAFF
TRBJ2-7,TRBV7-9,CASSSTGVSYEQYF
TRBJ2-3,TRBV20-1,CSAIAPGLAGIDTQYF
TRBJ1-2,TRBV19,CASRTGKVGTSHYGYTF
TRBJ1-5,TRBV12-5,CASGLVVRGRQINQPQHF
TRBJ2-1,TRBV19,CASSMTGGRRANEQFF
TRBJ2-3,TRBV28,CASRPPGTRGTDTQYF
TRBJ1-6,TRBV19,CASTLGQISPLHF
TRBJ1-5,TRBV20-1,CSARKDRGHKPQHF
TRBJ1-2,TRBV3-1,CASSQDSFPVNYGYTF
TRBJ1-4,TRBV7-2,CASSSRTGTNEKLFF
TRBJ1-2,TRBV6-6,CASISGTGGEGYTF
TRBJ2-7,TRBV20-1,CSARDPGLAGTYEQYF
TRBJ2-3,TRBV7-3,CASSSNTDTQYF
TRBJ1-1,TRBV19,CARTCRRCQGGTEAFF
TRBJ2-7,TRBV6-1,CASSREEAVYEQYF
TRBJ2-3,TRBV18,CASSPLFPGERTDTQYF
TRBJ2-2,TRBV11-2,CASGSVGSGELFF
TRBJ1-2,TRBV7-2,CASSLGNFQGTSSYTF
TRBJ1-2,TRBV28,CASSSQPYNGYTF
TRBJ1-1,TRBV7-2,CASSPDRTNTEAFF
TRBJ2-3,TRBV7-6,CASSLTSGGLASTDTQYF
TRBJ2-7,TRBV7-2,CASSDGRASYEQYF
TRBJ1-6,TRBV19,CATSGQNSPLHF